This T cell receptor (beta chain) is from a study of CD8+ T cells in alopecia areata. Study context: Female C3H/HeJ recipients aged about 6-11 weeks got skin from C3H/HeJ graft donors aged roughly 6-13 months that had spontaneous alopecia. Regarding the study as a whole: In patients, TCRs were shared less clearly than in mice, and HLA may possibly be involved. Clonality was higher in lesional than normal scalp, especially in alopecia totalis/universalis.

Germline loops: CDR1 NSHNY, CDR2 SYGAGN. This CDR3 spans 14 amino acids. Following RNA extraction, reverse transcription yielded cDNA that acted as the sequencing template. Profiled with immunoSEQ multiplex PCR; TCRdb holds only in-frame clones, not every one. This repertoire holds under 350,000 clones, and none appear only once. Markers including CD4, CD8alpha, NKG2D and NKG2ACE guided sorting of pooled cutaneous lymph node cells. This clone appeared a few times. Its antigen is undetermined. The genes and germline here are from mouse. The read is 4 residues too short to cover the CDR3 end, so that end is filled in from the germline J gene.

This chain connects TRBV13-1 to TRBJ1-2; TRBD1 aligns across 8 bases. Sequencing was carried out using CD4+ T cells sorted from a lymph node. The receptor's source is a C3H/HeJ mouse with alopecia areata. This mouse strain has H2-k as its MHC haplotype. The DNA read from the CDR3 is TGTGCCAGCAGTGTCGACAGGGGCCGGTCC. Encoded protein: CASSVDRGRS. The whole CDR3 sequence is CASSVDRGRSDYTF.